The 28 T cell receptor beta chains given below trace back to one sample, sequenced in a study of siplizumab effects on memory and regulatory T cells. Sequencing was performed with immunoSEQ multiplex PCR; in TCRdb, only in-frame clones are kept and a portion is missing. The sample has around 110,000 clones; around 94% are singletons. Sequences were obtained from non-Treg CD4+ T cells sorted from blood. The receptors derive from a human donor in good health.

The genes are TRBV9 and TRBJ2-1, with D maybe TRBD2 (5 bases). With 0 bases removed from V and 0 bases from J, the gap between germline ends came to 19 bases. This CDR3 has 19 residues. Germline CDR1 reads SGDLS; CDR2 reads YYNGEE. The CDR3 here is CASSVAREVRESSYNEQFF. CDR3 in DNA: TGTGCCAGCAGCGTAGCTCGTGAGGTTAGGGAGTCCTCCTACAATGAGCAGTTCTTC.

This chain joins TRBV5-6 and TRBJ2-7; 8 nucleotides agree with TRBD1. CDR3 size: 17 residues. Germline lookup yields CDR1 SGHDT and CDR2 YYEEEE. V lost 3 bases, J lost 2 bases, and 13 bases stayed unmatched. The CDR3 sequence: CASSSWTGQIVAYEQYF. CDR3 DNA: TGTGCCAGCAGCTCCTGGACAGGGCAGATTGTGGCCTACGAGCAGTACTTC.

This clone is a singleton in its sample. This chain joins TRBV19 and TRBJ1-1, with 8 nucleotides matching TRBD1. The CDR3 totals 16 residues. Germline lookup yields CDR1 LNHDA and CDR2 SQIVND (reference sequence). The J segment lost 4 bases and the V segment lost 10 bases, leaving 17 bases of the junction unmatched. The CDR3 sequence is CATLTPGGLGSTEAFF. The CDR3 nucleotides read TGTGCCACTCTCACTCCAGGGGGCCTCGGGAGCACTGAAGCTTTCTTT.

This sequence joins TRBV5-1 and TRBJ1-3; perhaps TRBD1 as D (5 bases). This CDR3 contains 14 residues. Germline assignment: CDR1 SGHRS and CDR2 YFSETQ. Trimming cost V 3 bases and J 2 bases, with 9 bases left between them. The chain's CDR3 is CASSSTDPGNTIYF. The CDR3 DNA sequence: TGCGCCAGCAGCTCGACAGACCCTGGAAACACCATATATTTT.

The CDR3 DNA sequence: TGTGCCAGCACGGGGACCTCTGGGGCCAACGTCCTGACTTTC. Amino acids: CASTGTSGANVLTF. The V gene is TRBV2, the J gene TRBJ2-6; D possibly matches TRBD1 or TRBD2 (5 bases each). Per the germline V gene, CDR1 is SNHLY and CDR2 is FYNNEI. V was pared by 7 bases and J by 0 bases, with 7 bases between. The CDR3 has 14 amino acids.

This chain's CDR3 is CASSLGDGQGRHGYTF. In DNA form, the CDR3 reads TGCGCCAGCAGCTTGGGGGACGGACAGGGGAGGCATGGCTACACCTTC. The chain joins TRBV5-1 to TRBJ1-2; TRBD1 matches at 9 bases. After removal of 0 bases from V and 6 bases from J, the junction contained 9 bases not matched to a gene. This CDR3 has 16 amino acids. The germline CDR1 and CDR2 sequences are SGHRS and YFSETQ.

In its sample, this clone was seen a few times. The chain carries TRBV30 and TRBJ1-5; D gene unclear. Trimming took off 0 bases at V and 5 bases at J, with 8 bases between the two ends. CDR3 length equals 13 residues. Per the germline V gene, CDR1 is GTSNPN and CDR2 is SVGIG (reference sequence). CDR3 residues: CAWSVAGYQPQHF. CDR3 nucleotides: TGTGCCTGGAGTGTTGCGGGGTATCAGCCCCAGCATTTT. Drawing the rest from reference TRBV30 and TRBJ1-5, the complete variable domain is SQTIHQWPATLVQPVGSPLSLECTVEGTSNPNLYWYRQAAGRGLQLLFYSVGIGQISSEVPQNLSASRPQDRQFILSSKKLLLSDSGFYLCAWSVAGYQPQHFGDGTRLSIL.

The sample holds a few counts of this clone. The rearrangement joins TRBV7-9 to TRBJ1-4; D possibly corresponds to TRBD1 (5 bases). Germline values: CDR1 SEHNR, CDR2 FQNEAQ (reference sequence). The CDR3 contains 17 residues. V gave up 1 base and J gave up 3 bases, with 15 bases separating them. The CDR3 sequence is CASSLVVRGMANEKLFF. Here the CDR3 DNA reads TGTGCCAGCAGCTTAGTCGTGCGGGGGATGGCTAATGAAAAACTGTTTTTT.

The chain carries TRBV6-5 and TRBJ1-3, with a tentative D call TRBD1 (5 bases). Germline CDR1 MNHEY, CDR2 SVGAGI. The CDR3 extends over 14 amino acids. The V end lost 8 bases, the J end lost 0 bases, and 11 bases lay between the germline ends. The DNA for the CDR3 is TGTGCCAGCCAACCGACAGCCTCTGGAAACACCATATATTTT. Its translation: CASQPTASGNTIYF.

As DNA, the CDR3 is TGCGCCAGCAGCTCGCCCCGACGGCAGAACACCGGGGAGCTGTTTTTT. Translation: CASSSPRRQNTGELFF. The rearrangement joins TRBV5-1 to TRBJ2-2; D is unclear. The germline V gene has CDR1 SGHRS and CDR2 YFSETQ. V lost 3 bases to trimming and J lost 1 base, with 13 bases between them. The CDR3 extends over 16 amino acids.

V is TRBV6-5 and J is TRBJ1-3; 8 bases line up with TRBD1. From germline, CDR1 is MNHEY and CDR2 SVGAGI. V gave up 0 bases and J gave up 2 bases; unmatched junction bases: 3. The CDR3 is made up of 16 amino acids. The CDR3 spells CASSYSKTGAGNTIYF. The CDR3 DNA sequence: TGTGCCAGCAGTTACTCGAAGACAGGGGCTGGAAACACCATATATTTT.

This clone was detected once. The V call is TRBV27, the J call TRBJ1-2; D might be TRBD1 (6 bases). This CDR3 is built from 17 residues. Deletions cut 0 bases from V and 5 bases from J, with 19 bases between. Germline values: CDR1 MNHEY, CDR2 SMNVEV (reference sequence). The DNA of the CDR3 is TGTGCCAGCAGTTTATCGTTCGGTCGGACAGTGGGGTATGGCTACACCTTC. This sequence encodes CASSLSFGRTVGYGYTF.

The chain recombines TRBV7-2 with TRBJ2-3, with D perhaps TRBD1 or TRBD2 (6 bases each). V was trimmed by 1 base and J by 5 bases, leaving 16 bases between them. The germline V gene encodes CDR1 SGHTA and CDR2 FQGNSA. The CDR3 has 16 residues. The CDR3 region has the DNA TGTGCCAGCAGCTTAGATGGGGGCGGAGGGGTAGATACGCAGTATTTT. Its translation: CASSLDGGGGVDTQYF.

The gene calls are TRBV4-1 and TRBJ2-2; 12 nucleotides align to TRBD1. Germline V gene sequence: CDR1 MGHRA, CDR2 YSYEKL. This CDR3 comprises 16 residues. The junction had 3 bases not matched to a gene; V was cut back by 3 bases and J by 4 bases. CDR3 nucleotide sequence: TGCGCCAGCAGCCAGCCGGGACAGGGGGCCACCGGGGAGCTGTTTTTT. Protein: CASSQPGQGATGELFF.

DNA for the CDR3: TGTGCCAGCTCATTGAGGGGACTGAACACTGAAGCTTTCTTT. This codes for CASSLRGLNTEAFF. The rearrangement joins TRBV6-5 to TRBJ1-1; D might be TRBD1 (5 bases). V shed 8 bases and J shed 0 bases, with 13 bases lying between them. The CDR3 is made up of 14 amino acids. The germline V gene has CDR1 MNHEY and CDR2 SVGAGI.

The CDR3 protein is CASRRNGDTRANYGYTF. CDR3 DNA: TGTGCCAGCAGACGTAACGGTGATACTCGAGCTAACTATGGCTACACCTTC. The chain links TRBV7-9 to TRBJ1-2; no clear D. The germline V and J ends were trimmed by 6 bases and 0 bases, with 20 bases remaining between them. The CDR3 consists of 17 residues. Germline V CDR1 and CDR2: SEHNR, FQNEAQ (reference sequence).

This chain connects TRBV25-1 to TRBJ1-6, with D possibly being TRBD1 (6 bases). Trimming removed 7 bases from V and 6 bases from J, with 16 bases in between. The CDR3 totals 15 residues. Germline-derived CDR1 and CDR2 are MGHDK and SYGVNS. CDR3 nucleotides: TGTGCCAGCACTCCGCCGGGACATTTTAATTCACCCCTCCACTTT. This encodes CASTPPGHFNSPLHF.

The V call is TRBV19, the J call TRBJ1-2; 8 bases are a match to TRBD1. V was clipped by 1 base and J by 8 bases; unmatched bases: 9. Germline CDR1 LNHDA, CDR2 SQIVND (reference sequence). This CDR3 is built from 15 residues. The CDR3 DNA is TGTGCCAGTAGTATAGGGTCGGACAGGGTTGAAGGCTACACCTTC. Protein: CASSIGSDRVEGYTF.

This chain joins TRBV7-9 and TRBJ1-5, with D unresolved. V was pared by 3 bases and J by 7 bases, with 10 bases between. Per the germline V gene, CDR1 is SEHNR and CDR2 is FQNEAQ (reference sequence). This CDR3 has 13 residues. Here the CDR3 reads CASSLGFDQPQHF. The CDR3 nucleotides are TGTGCCAGCAGCTTGGGTTTCGACCAGCCCCAGCATTTT.

This chain links TRBV19 with TRBJ2-7, with TRBD2 matching 10 bases. V was clipped by 8 bases and J by 0 bases; unmatched bases: 7. The germline V gene encodes CDR1 LNHDA and CDR2 SQIVND (reference sequence). The CDR3 extends over 15 amino acids. In nucleotides, the CDR3 is TGTGCCAGTCTACTCAGCGGGAGGGACTCCTACGAGCAGTACTTC. Amino acid sequence: CASLLSGRDSYEQYF. The full variable domain, in which reference TRBV19 and TRBJ2-7 provide the parts outside the CDR3, is DGGITQSPKYLFRKEGQNVTLSCEQNLNHDAMYWYRQDPGQGLRLIYYSQIVNDFQKGDIAEGYSVSREKKESFPLTVTSAQKNPTAFYLCASLLSGRDSYEQYFGPGTRLTVT.

The CDR3 bases are TGTGCCAGCAGCTCAGAAATGAACACTGAAGCTTTCTTT. It is translated as CASSSEMNTEAFF. The V call is TRBV5-6, the J call TRBJ1-1; unclear D gene. The CDR3 is 13 residues long. Trimming cost V 3 bases and J 0 bases, with 6 bases left between them. Germline assignment: CDR1 SGHDT and CDR2 YYEEEE.

The CDR3 is CASSLNRGRNEQYF. CDR3 coding DNA: TGTGCCAGCAGCTTAAACAGGGGGAGGAACGAGCAGTACTTC. The chain joins TRBV11-2 to TRBJ2-7; 8 nucleotides agree with TRBD1. This CDR3 spans 14 amino acids. Trimming took 2 bases from V and 5 from J; bases not matched to a gene: 5. Germline assignment: CDR1 SGHAT and CDR2 FQNNGV.

The rearrangement uses TRBV19 and TRBJ2-2, with D unresolved. Per germline, CDR1 LNHDA and CDR2 SQIVND (reference sequence). This CDR3 is 12 amino acids long. Trimming stripped 7 bases from V and 2 bases from J, with 5 bases between. The CDR3 sequence is CASNSNTGELFF. Written as DNA, the CDR3 is TGTGCCAGTAACTCAAACACCGGGGAGCTGTTTTTT.

The rearrangement uses TRBV20-1 and TRBJ1-1, with D unclear. Looked up from germline, CDR1 is DFQATT and CDR2 is SNEGSKA (reference sequence). V lost 3 bases and J 11 bases, leaving 13 bases between the germline ends. This CDR3 is built from 11 residues. This CDR3 is CSARRGEVAFF. In DNA form, the CDR3 reads TGCAGTGCTAGGCGCGGGGAGGTCGCTTTCTTT.

The genes are TRBV9 and TRBJ2-2; 8 bases match TRBD2. The CDR3 sequence is 15 residues long. V was pared by 3 bases and J by 6 bases, with 7 bases of the junction left unmatched. CDR1 is SGDLS, CDR2 YYNGEE, per germline. CDR3 amino acids: CASSESGSLPGELFF. The CDR3 DNA reads as TGTGCCAGCAGCGAAAGCGGGAGTTTACCCGGGGAGCTGTTTTTT.

The rearrangement links TRBV5-4 to TRBJ1-2; possibly TRBD1 for D (5 bases). V lost 0 bases and J lost 4, with 16 bases in between. The CDR3 is 16 amino acids. Germline CDR1 is SGHNT and CDR2 is YYREEE (reference sequence). CDR3 sequence reads: CASSLGGTQGLYGYTF. In nucleotides, the CDR3 is TGTGCCAGCAGCTTGGGTGGCACCCAGGGACTCTATGGCTACACCTTC. The complete variable domain, with remaining parts taken from reference TRBV5-4 and TRBJ1-2, reads ETGVTQSPTHLIKTRGQQVTLRCSSQSGHNTVSWYQQALGQGPQFIFQYYREEENGRGNFPPRFSGLQFPNYSSELNVNALELDDSALYLCASSLGGTQGLYGYTFGSGTRLTVV.

The V and J genes are TRBV5-5 and TRBJ2-7, with D uncertain. The CDR3 contains 15 residues. Trimming cost V 0 bases and J 2 bases, with 12 bases left between them. CDR1 and CDR2 (germline): SGHKS, YYEKEE (reference sequence). CDR3 DNA: TGTGCCAGCAGCTTGGGGTACGATCCGGCCTACGAGCAGTACTTC. It yields the protein CASSLGYDPAYEQYF.

The chain has TRBV18 and TRBJ1-1; tentatively, D is TRBD1 (6 bases). CDR1 and CDR2 (germline): KGHSH, LQKENI. The V end lost 3 bases, the J end lost 2 bases, and 13 bases lay between the germline ends. This CDR3 has 15 amino acids. CDR3 protein: CASSPRADSNTEAFF. The CDR3 region has the DNA TGTGCCAGCTCACCTCGGGCGGACAGTAACACTGAAGCTTTCTTT.